This TCR beta chain came from a study of T cell responses to AZD1222 COVID-19 vaccine. The CDR3 loop spans 13 amino acids. CDR1 is SEHNR, CDR2 FQNEAQ, per germline (reference sequence). The junction had 10 bases not matched to a gene; V was cut back by 11 bases and J by 4 bases. Analyses pooled second doses at about 4 or about 12 weeks. The repertoire was sequenced with immunoSEQ multiplex PCR; TCRdb's copy has only in-frame clones and lacks some. The sample lists about 150,000 clones; around nine tenths were seen once. This material consisted of peripheral blood, taken 28 days after the second AZD1222 dose. The rearrangement uses TRBV7-9 and TRBJ1-1, with TRBD1 matching over 7 bases. This TCR came from an adult who received the AZD1222 COVID-19 vaccine. The CDR3 nucleotides read TGTGCCTTCGAGGGGGCTCGCGGCACTGAAGCTTTCTTT. Amino acids: CAFEGARGTEAFF.